This TCR beta chain was identified during a study of radiotherapy plus CTLA-4 blockade in lung cancer (dated by TCRdb to 2016 to 2018). In the study overall: Among the enrolled patients, about 19% had an objective response, and about 29% reached disease control.

Receptor libraries were prepared by the immunoSEQ multiplex PCR assay. TCRdb's version of the immuneACCESS table is confined to in-frame rearrangements and falls short of the full clone set. An unresolved V gene accounts for under half of the shortfall where checked; the remainder is of unknown origin. The sample contains about 95,000 clones, 80% to 90% of them found a single time. The ten most abundant clones make up 0.65% to 0.9% of the sample. Concerning this clone itself: Its antigen is currently not known. Nothing much larger sits one base from this clone, and base qualities are not available.

What the work shows at the level of the full study, not this receptor alone: TCR clones derived from tumors expanded in peripheral blood after treatment with radiotherapy and ipilimumab. Increased serum interferon-beta after radiation, together with early dynamic changes in blood T cell clones, were reported to be the strongest predictors of response.

V loses 1 base of germline sequence and J loses 7 bases, and the interval between the two ends is 7 bases. Per the germline V gene, SNHLY is the CDR1 and FYNNEI is the CDR2. Including the terminal cysteine and phenylalanine, the CDR3 comprises 13 residues. Solely the CDR3 DNA is kept, with 39 bases framed from the first base. The study tested focal radiation therapy combined with CTLA-4 blockade (ipilimumab) in patients with chemo-refractory metastatic non-small-cell lung cancer. The chain couples TRBV2 to TRBJ2-2, with no reliable assignment of the D segment. The TCR sequence derives from a human donor with non-small cell lung cancer who had stable disease on radiotherapy plus ipilimumab. The sequencing used peripheral blood, collected from a patient treated with radiotherapy plus ipilimumab. The CDR3 region has the sequence CASSEGFGGELFF. The DNA reads as follows: TGTGCCAGCAGTGAAGGGTTTGGCGGGGAGCTGTTTTTT.